This T cell receptor (beta chain) was captured by sequencing in a study of control samples from healthy donors and cancer patients (TCRdb year 2020). To prepare the library, the immunoSEQ multiplex PCR assay was applied. TCRdb obtained this table from immuneACCESS and retained in-frame rearrangements with V and J assigned. These tables miss some clones; where compared with another copy, unresolved V genes account for less than half of the shortfall, and the remainder is unexplained. For this sample there are roughly 120,000 clones; just over 90% appear just once. Of the sample, over 1.5% falls within the top ten clones. About this clone itself: Its recognized antigen is unknown. No much larger clone exists at a distance of one base, and base qualities are not known.

The CDR3 measures 13 amino acids from cysteine to phenylalanine. The sequence is cut down to CDR3 DNA, 39 bases in frame from base 1. From a lookup of the germline V gene, CDR1 and CDR2 are KGHSY and FQNENV. Trimming takes 4 bases off V and 4 bases off J; junction bases not matched to a gene: 2. Here the chain combines TRBV16 and TRBJ1-1; 8 central bases correspond to TRBD1. Sequenced: PBMCs. This TCR was sampled from a man in his fifties or sixties with head and neck cancer. The nucleotide sequence is given as TGTGCCAGCAGCCGCACAGGGGGCACTGAAGCTTTCTTT. This encodes CASSRTGGTEAFF.